This T cell receptor beta chain was recorded in a study of blood T cell repertoires in COVID-19. The overall study: T cells, B-cell-depleted T cells, or PBMCs supplied cDNA or gDNA.

All enrollees were about 18 to 95 years old and from about 25 US areas. Profiled with immunoSEQ multiplex PCR; TCRdb holds only in-frame clones, not every one. The data show about 270,000 clones, approximately 88% seen once. The CDR3 loop spans 15 amino acids. CDR1 LNHDA and CDR2 SQIVND come from the germline V gene (reference sequence). As for this clone: The germline gene is not matched at one end of the junction; a read error may be the cause.

This chain connects TRBV19 to TRBJ2-5, with 11 bases lining up with TRBD2. The source of this sequence is a woman between 35 and 50 years old with acute COVID-19. The specimen sequenced was PBMCs or T cells enriched from blood (not recorded which). The CDR3 loop reads CASSTTSGATEAQYF. CDR3 nucleotides: TGTGCCAGTAGCACGACTAGCGGGGCCACAGAGGCCCAGTACTTC.